These 6 T cell receptor beta chains came from one sample sequenced in a study of cytomegalovirus exposure and HLA in healthy donors. PCR amplification relied on 60 Vbeta primers (plus 13 Jbeta primers). Assay: immunoSEQ multiplex PCR; the TCRdb copy retains only in-frame clones and omits some. The sample shows around 150,000 clones, about three quarters of them seen only once. Sequencing was done on a sample of PBMCs. These receptors were collected from a male donor in good health and CMV-seronegative.

This rearrangement joins TRBV2 to TRBJ1-1, with TRBD1 identical over 10 bases. V was clipped by 7 bases and J by 5 bases; unmatched bases: 7. Germline V gives CDR1 SNHLY, CDR2 FYNNEI. This CDR3 spans 14 amino acids. CDR3 in DNA: TGTGCCAGCATTCTCGGGACAGGGGATACTGAAGCTTTCTTT. This encodes CASILGTGDTEAFF.

The chain uses TRBV7-3 and TRBJ2-2, with D unresolved. CDR3 length: 14 residues. Germline V gives CDR1 SGHTA, CDR2 FQGTGA. V gave up 5 bases and J gave up 5 bases, with 12 bases separating them. For the CDR3, the DNA is TGTGCCAGCAGCCCCACCCGTCAGACCGGGGAGCTGTTTTTT. Its protein product is CASSPTRQTGELFF.

The table lists this clone with a few counts. The chain employs TRBV6-1 and TRBJ2-7; TRBD1 might be the D (6 bases). The germline V and J ends were trimmed by 6 bases and 5 bases, with 14 bases remaining between them. This CDR3 is built from 13 residues. Germline CDR1 and CDR2: MNHNS and SASEGT. Here the CDR3 DNA reads TGTGCCAGCAGGACTACAGGGTACCACGAGCAGTACTTC. Residues: CASRTTGYHEQYF.

This chain connects TRBV19 to TRBJ2-7; TRBD2 aligns across 11 bases. With V trimmed by 5 bases and J by 7 bases, 13 bases remained unmatched. Germline V CDR1 and CDR2: LNHDA, SQIVND (reference sequence). The CDR3 sequence is 16 residues long. The CDR3 DNA reads TGTGCCAGTAGTTCCCTCGTAGCGGGAGGGCCTCTGGAGCAGTACTTC. It translates to CASSSLVAGGPLEQYF.

This clone was seen a single time. This chain uses TRBV7-9 with TRBJ2-4, with D unresolved. The V end was cut by 5 bases, the J end by 3 bases, with 14 bases between. Germline values: CDR1 SEHNR, CDR2 FQNEAQ (reference sequence). This CDR3 is built from 15 residues. DNA for the CDR3: TGTGCCAGCAGCCGGTCCCTAGATAGCAAAAACATTCAGTACTTC. It encodes CASSRSLDSKNIQYF.

This rearrangement joins TRBV4-3 to TRBJ2-3; 7 bases line up with TRBD2. Germline CDR1 and CDR2: LGHNA and YSLEER. CDR3 length equals 17 residues. V lost 0 bases and J lost 3; bases outside the gene matches: 9. The CDR3 reads CASSQDRWGGPTDTQYF. In DNA, the CDR3 is TGCGCCAGCAGCCAAGATCGTTGGGGAGGGCCGACAGATACGCAGTATTTT.